This TCR beta chain is drawn from a study of T-cell memory formation after mild COVID-19. Study-wide background: There were largely donor-specific TCR clusters. Whole-study findings and limits: The CD4+ clones that contracted clustered mainly within CM and EM, and the CD8+ clones concentrated in EMRA. Clones contracting across day 15 to 85 had a balanced CD4/CD8 profile; later expanding clones leaned CD4+. The pre-infection memory compartment contained some responding clones, suggesting cross-reactive memory joined.

Trimming cost V 1 base and J 0 bases, with 12 bases left between them. This CDR3 spans 16 amino acids. Germline-derived CDR1 and CDR2 are GTSNPN and SVGIG (reference sequence). Remarks on this clonotype: The antigen is undetermined.

In TCRdb, the 5' RACE reads were re-called with MiXCR into one record per CDR3 protein. This table has a few hundred thousand distinct CDR3 sequences, more than 20% appearing once. The V gene is TRBV30, the J gene TRBJ2-2; D unclear. This sequence originates from an adult woman who had mild COVID-19 (a few samples of this study predate the infection). Cell type and time point are not known. Material for sequencing was PBMCs or a T cell subset sorted from them (not recorded which). CDR3 coding DNA: TGTGCCTGGAGTGCTGGCCTGATATCGAACACCGGGGAGCTGTTTTTT. Protein product: CAWSAGLISNTGELFF.